This passage covers 25 T cell receptor beta chains from one sample sequenced in a study of blood T cell repertoires in COVID-19. Sequenced by immunoSEQ multiplex PCR; TCRdb stores in-frame clones only, minus some. This table holds 200,000 to 300,000 clones, 83% found once. Sequenced sample: peripheral blood. The receptor source for this set is a human donor in a cohort sampled during active COVID-19.

This clone was counted ten times or more. The chain links TRBV7-9 to TRBJ2-2, with 13 nucleotides matching TRBD2. Losses at the gene ends were 11 bases for V and 9 bases for J; bases not matched to a gene: 6. This CDR3 has 13 amino acids. CDR1 and CDR2 from the germline V gene are SEHNR and FQNEAQ (reference sequence). This CDR3 reads CAGLAGVGWELFF. Written as DNA, the CDR3 is TGTGCCGGACTAGCGGGAGTCGGTTGGGAGCTGTTTTTT.

This chain joins TRBV6-5 and TRBJ2-5; the D gene is possibly TRBD2 (6 bases). The CDR3 spans 16 residues. V was pared by 0 bases and J by 4 bases, with 15 bases between. Germline CDR1 is MNHEY and CDR2 is SVGAGI. The CDR3 region has the DNA TGTGCCAGCAGTTACTCGGGGGGAGGCAACTTAGAGACCCAGTACTTC. This sequence encodes CASSYSGGGNLETQYF.

The rearrangement links TRBV25-1 to TRBJ2-7; 9 bases are shared with TRBD1. The CDR3 runs to 16 residues. CDR1 and CDR2 from the germline V gene are MGHDK and SYGVNS. The ends lost 3 bases at V and 1 base at J; junction bases unmatched: 7. CDR3: CASSDRRQGGSYEQYF. DNA of the CDR3: TGTGCCAGCAGTGACCGCAGACAGGGGGGATCCTACGAGCAGTACTTC.

V is TRBV10-3 and J is TRBJ1-5; D perhaps matches TRBD1 (5 bases). CDR3 size: 14 residues. In germline, CDR1 is ENHRY, CDR2 SYGVKD. Trimming cost V 0 bases and J 4 bases, with 7 bases left between them. CDR3 sequence reads: CAISESQGNQPQHF. The CDR3 region has the DNA TGTGCCATCAGTGAGTCGCAGGGAAATCAGCCCCAGCATTTT.

The chain links TRBV5-1 to TRBJ2-2; a weak D match, TRBD1 (6 bases). The CDR3 has 15 amino acids. Germline V gene sequence: CDR1 SGHRS, CDR2 YFSETQ. The V end was cut by 0 bases, the J end by 6 bases, with 12 bases between. The CDR3 DNA is TGCGCCAGCAGCTTGGTACAGGGCGGGCCCGGGGAGCTGTTTTTT. Its protein product is CASSLVQGGPGELFF.

This chain connects TRBV30 to TRBJ2-1; D is unresolved. Germline-derived CDR1 and CDR2 are GTSNPN and SVGIG (reference sequence). CDR3 length: 13 amino acids. Trimming stripped 4 bases from V and 1 base from J, with 8 bases between. This chain's CDR3 is CAWNPQSYNEQFF. CDR3 bases: TGTGCCTGGAACCCGCAGTCCTACAATGAGCAGTTCTTC.

A single count supports this clone. V usage is TRBV27 and J usage is TRBJ2-2, with 9 nucleotides matching TRBD1. CDR1 is MNHEY and CDR2 is SMNVEV in the germline V gene (reference sequence). There are 18 residues in the CDR3. Trimming took 0 bases from V and 3 from J; bases not matched to a gene: 8. CDR3 protein: CASSLSTSTGGHTGELFF. In nucleotides, the CDR3 is TGTGCCAGCAGTTTATCGACTTCGACAGGGGGTCACACCGGGGAGCTGTTTTTT.

The chain has TRBV5-4 and TRBJ2-3; weak D call: TRBD1 (6 bases). The CDR3 contains 15 residues. CDR1 is SGHNT, CDR2 YYREEE, per germline (reference sequence). With 0 bases removed from V and 1 base from J, the gap between germline ends came to 9 bases. The CDR3 loop reads CASSLGGGGTDTQYF. The CDR3 nucleotides read TGTGCCAGCAGCTTGGGAGGGGGAGGCACAGATACGCAGTATTTT.

The chain links TRBV21-1 to TRBJ2-5; no DNA check was done on the table's D call, TRBD1. TRBV21-1 constitutes a pseudogene. This CDR3 has 14 residues. The CDR3 protein is CASSTLQDGETQYF. The CDR3 coding sequence is TGTGCCAGCAGCACCCTGCAGGATGGAGAGACCCAGTACTTC.

This clone was seen a few times. V gene TRBV5-1 combines with J gene TRBJ2-7; D is ambiguous. This CDR3 contains 15 residues. V was trimmed by 4 bases and J by 2 bases, leaving 16 bases between them. The germline CDR1 and CDR2 sequences are SGHRS and YFSETQ. CDR3 bases: TGCGCCAGCAGCATGGACGGGTTGGTTCCCTACGAGCAGTACTTC. Protein sequence: CASSMDGLVPYEQYF.

The chain joins TRBV3-1 (or the pseudogene TRBV3-2) to TRBJ2-2; TRBD2 aligns across 9 bases. Trimming at V came to 1 base and at J to 1 base, leaving 10 bases not matched to a gene. This CDR3 is built from 19 residues. Germline V gives CDR1 LGHDT, CDR2 YNNKEL (reference sequence). The CDR3 DNA reads as TGTGCCAGCAGCCAAGTAGGGGGCGGGAGGGCCCGGAACACCGGGGAGCTGTTTTTT. Encoded protein: CASSQVGGGRARNTGELFF.

This clone was seen a few times. This sequence joins TRBV28 and TRBJ1-1; D remains ambiguous. The CDR3 totals 12 residues. Germline CDR1 MDHEN, CDR2 SYDVKM. V lost 10 bases, J lost 3 bases, and 12 bases lay in between. The CDR3 nucleotides are TGTGCCACCCTTAAAGGAGACACTGAAGCTTTCTTT. Protein: CATLKGDTEAFF.

The chain employs TRBV7-9 and TRBJ2-1, with 8 bases that match TRBD2. CDR1 SEHNR and CDR2 FQNEAQ come from the germline V gene (reference sequence). The CDR3 contains 16 residues. V trimming: 5 bases; J trimming: 5 bases; junction bases outside the gene matches: 11. CDR3: CASSQVSGTSNNEQFF. Here the CDR3 DNA reads TGTGCCAGCAGCCAGGTTAGCGGGACTAGTAACAATGAGCAGTTCTTC. The full variable domain, in which reference TRBV7-9 and TRBJ2-1 provide the parts outside the CDR3, is DTGVSQNPRHKITKRGQNVTFRCDPISEHNRLYWYRQTLGQGPEFLTYFQNEAQLEKSRLLSDRFSAERPKGSFSTLEIQRTEQGDSAMYLCASSQVSGTSNNEQFFGPGTRLTVL.

This sequence joins TRBV6-6 and TRBJ2-3, with D unresolved. CDR3 length: 13 residues. Trimming shortened V by 0 bases and J by 5 bases, and 6 bases separated the two germline ends. From germline, CDR1 is MNHNY and CDR2 SVGAGI (reference sequence). CDR3: CASSYSIGDTQYF. The CDR3 nucleotides are TGTGCCAGCAGTTACTCGATCGGAGATACGCAGTATTTT.

The rearrangement joins TRBV6-5 to TRBJ1-6, with D maybe TRBD1 (6 bases). Germline loops: CDR1 MNHEY, CDR2 SVGAGI. The length of the CDR3 is 15 residues. Trimming shortened V by 8 bases and J by 5 bases, and 16 bases separated the two germline ends. The CDR3 reads CASRPNTGNNSPLHF. In nucleotides, the CDR3 is TGTGCCAGCCGACCGAATACAGGGAATAATTCACCCCTCCACTTT.

The J gene is TRBJ1-1, the V gene TRBV7-9, with TRBD1 as a possible D gene (6 bases). CDR3 length: 13 amino acids. V gave up 5 bases and J gave up 1 base, with 8 bases separating them. CDR1 is SEHNR and CDR2 is FQNEAQ in the germline V gene (reference sequence). CDR3 nucleotide sequence: TGTGCCAGCAGCACACAGGGGAACACTGAAGCTTTCTTT. This encodes CASSTQGNTEAFF.

In its sample, this clone was seen once. The V and J genes are TRBV28 and TRBJ2-6, with D unclear. Germline V gene data show CDR1 as MDHEN and CDR2 as SYDVKM. The CDR3 covers 13 residues. V lost 8 bases to trimming and J lost 0 bases, with 5 bases between them. CDR3 in amino acids: CASENSGANVLTF. CDR3 in DNA: TGTGCCAGCGAGAACTCTGGGGCCAACGTCCTGACTTTC.

This chain joins TRBV5-1 and TRBJ1-1; 7 bases are a match to TRBD1. V was clipped by 4 bases and J by 0 bases; unmatched bases: 3. This CDR3 region has 14 residues. CDR1 SGHRS and CDR2 YFSETQ come from the germline V gene. CDR3 sequence: CASSTGQVNTEAFF. The CDR3 DNA reads as TGCGCCAGCAGCACAGGACAGGTGAACACTGAAGCTTTCTTT.

In its sample, this clone was seen a few times. The CDR3 bases are TGTGCCAGCAGCTTCATGACCGGGGAGCTGTTTTTT. It translates to CASSFMTGELFF. The chain has TRBV7-9 and TRBJ2-2; D is unresolved. The CDR3 runs 12 residues. The V end was cut by 3 bases, the J end by 5 bases, with 4 bases between. Germline V lookup: CDR1 SEHNR, CDR2 FQNEAQ (reference sequence).

The CDR3 coding sequence is TGTGCCAGCAGCTTAGATGTATGGGAGGGAGCTCGCGGCTACACCTTC. As protein: CASSLDVWEGARGYTF. The chain combines TRBV7-2 with TRBJ1-2; D remains ambiguous. Trimming stripped 1 base from V and 8 bases from J, with 20 bases between. The CDR3 is made up of 16 amino acids. Looked up from germline, CDR1 is SGHTA and CDR2 is FQGNSA. Complete variable domain (other parts from reference TRBV7-2 and TRBJ1-2): GAGVSQSPSNKVTEKGKDVELRCDPISGHTALYWYRQSLGQGLEFLIYFQGNSAPDKSGLPSDRFSAERTGGSVSTLTIQRTQQEDSAVYLCASSLDVWEGARGYTFGSGTRLTVV.

The chain combines TRBV15 with TRBJ1-5, with a possible D match to TRBD1 (6 bases). Germline values: CDR1 LNHNV, CDR2 YYDKDF (reference sequence). With 1 base removed from V and 3 bases from J, the gap between germline ends came to 10 bases. The CDR3 contains 15 residues. The CDR3 sequence: CATSRVGTPNQPQHF. Written as DNA, the CDR3 is TGTGCCACCAGCAGAGTGGGGACACCCAATCAGCCCCAGCATTTT.

The CDR3 DNA reads as TGTGCCAGCAGCTTTCTTAATGAAAAACTGTTTTTT. This sequence encodes CASSFLNEKLFF. This chain links TRBV5-4 with TRBJ1-4; no firm D call. The germline V gene encodes CDR1 SGHNT and CDR2 YYREEE (reference sequence). Trimming cost V 2 bases and J 4 bases, with 3 bases left between them. The CDR3 covers 12 residues.

V and J are TRBV5-5 and TRBJ2-1; D may be TRBD1 (6 bases). CDR3 size: 15 residues. Germline CDR1 SGHKS, CDR2 YYEKEE (reference sequence). Trimming took off 0 bases at V and 6 bases at J, with 13 bases between the two ends. CDR3 residues: CASSLERPGANEQFF. Written as DNA, the CDR3 is TGTGCCAGCAGCTTGGAAAGACCAGGGGCCAATGAGCAGTTCTTC.

This clone was detected a few times. For the CDR3, the DNA is TGTGCCACCAAACCGGGACAGGGCACTGAAGCTTTCTTT. It encodes CATKPGQGTEAFF. The chain recombines TRBV19 with TRBJ1-1, with 9 positions matching TRBD1. Trimming at V came to 10 bases and at J to 4 bases, leaving 7 bases not matched to a gene. From germline, CDR1 is LNHDA and CDR2 SQIVND (reference sequence). The CDR3 totals 13 residues.

The CDR3 bases are TGTGCCAGCAGTCCGACGGTTCAGGAACCCCTCCACTTT. It is translated as CASSPTVQEPLHF. The chain couples TRBV28 to TRBJ1-6; D is ambiguous. Looked up from germline, CDR1 is MDHEN and CDR2 is SYDVKM. V shed 5 bases and J shed 12 bases, with 14 bases lying between them. The CDR3 covers 13 residues.